A single sample gave rise to the 12 T cell receptor beta chains below, sequenced in a study of response to subunit inactivated influenza vaccine (dated by TCRdb to between 2018 and 2020). The library was obtained by RT-PCR. Sequenced using an Illumina HiSeq 2500. TCRdb redid the processing of the public reads, applying fastp at Q25 and MiXCR, and retained in-frame beta chains. Each CDR3 protein gets just one entry, which takes the most common genes and DNA from the rows behind it. The sample contains 610,000 or so distinct CDR3 sequences, 14% of them found a single time. 11% of the sample lies in the top ten. The sample consisted of PBMCs from blood, taken approximately 13 days after vaccination. These receptors originate from a man in his fifties or sixties who received an inactivated influenza vaccine. Donor details come from another sample of the same person, matched by shared clones.

This sequence joins TRBV6-1 and TRBJ1-5; 7 bases align to TRBD1. The V segment lost 8 bases and the J segment 3 bases; nucleotides outside the gene matches: 7. The CDR3 has 14 amino acids. Germline CDR1 is MNHNS and CDR2 is SASEGT. CDR3 in DNA: TGTGCCAGCGGCAACAGGGGCGCCAATCAGCCCCAGCATTTT. It yields the protein CASGNRGANQPQHF.

This clonotype was recorded a few times. The J gene is TRBJ1-5, the V gene TRBV12-3 or TRBV12-4, with D hard to call. This CDR3 region has 15 residues. V lost 6 bases and J 3 bases, leaving 15 bases between the germline ends. The CDR3 loop is CASSHSPGSNQPQHF. CDR3 DNA sequence: TGTGCCAGCAGCCATAGTCCGGGATCCAATCAGCCCCAGCATTTT.

A note on this clonotype: A single base separates this from a much larger clone, so it may be a read error. This chain connects TRBV20-1 to TRBJ2-1, with no clear D. Germline CDR1 reads DFQATT; CDR2 reads SNEGSKA (reference sequence). V was trimmed by 8 bases and J by 1 base, leaving 15 bases between them. The CDR3 loop spans 14 amino acids. The CDR3 region is CSTSELGSYNEQFF. The CDR3, as DNA: TGCAGTACCAGCGAGCTGGGGTCCTACAATGAGCAGTTCTTC.

The V gene is TRBV7-9, the J gene TRBJ2-3, with D unclear. V dropped 3 bases and J dropped 1 base, with 14 bases sitting between them. Germline V CDR1 and CDR2: SEHNR, FQNEAQ (reference sequence). The CDR3 sequence is 16 residues long. The CDR3 DNA is TGTGCCAGCAGCTTTCCCAGTACTCCAGGCACAGATACGCAGTATTTT. The encoded protein is CASSFPSTPGTDTQYF.

The chain carries TRBV27 and TRBJ2-2, with D unclear. The CDR3 has 17 residues. The germline gives CDR1 MNHEY, CDR2 SMNVEV (reference sequence). Trimming took 0 bases from V and 0 from J, leaving 11 bases between them. The DNA for the CDR3 is TGTGCCAGCAGTTTATCTTTTCCGCTATCGAACACCGGGGAGCTGTTTTTT. It specifies CASSLSFPLSNTGELFF.

The chain couples TRBV5-1 to TRBJ2-1; 11 positions match TRBD2. V shed 0 bases and J 6 bases; nucleotides not matched to a gene: 8. The CDR3 covers 17 residues. Looked up from germline, CDR1 is SGHRS and CDR2 is YFSETQ. The CDR3 DNA reads TGCGCCAGCAGCTTGGCCCGACTAGCGGGGTACCGCAATGAGCAGTTCTTC. As protein: CASSLARLAGYRNEQFF.

This clonotype was seen a handful of times. The V call is TRBV20-1, the J call TRBJ2-3; D might be TRBD2 (5 bases). Germline loops: CDR1 DFQATT, CDR2 SNEGSKA (reference sequence). CDR3 length equals 15 residues. Trimming removed 5 bases from V and 2 bases from J, with 17 bases in between. The CDR3 nucleotides are TGCAGTGCTGCCCCCTATGGACTTACCACAGATACGCAGTATTTT. This sequence encodes CSAAPYGLTTDTQYF.

This clonotype was seen at least ten times. V is TRBV4-1 and J is TRBJ2-4, with 8 nucleotides matching TRBD1. Germline V gene lookup returns CDR1 MGHRA and CDR2 YSYEKL. CDR3 length: 16 amino acids. V lost 1 base, J lost 0 bases, and 2 bases stayed unmatched. Here the CDR3 reads CASSQGQGIAKNIQYF. CDR3 DNA sequence: TGCGCCAGCAGCCAAGGACAGGGGATAGCCAAAAACATTCAGTACTTC.

This clonotype was detected many times. This chain links TRBV19 with TRBJ2-7, with D unresolved. Trimming pared 3 bases from V and 3 bases from J, leaving 9 bases between. The germline CDR1 and CDR2 sequences are LNHDA and SQIVND (reference sequence). This CDR3 is 13 amino acids long. Written as DNA, the CDR3 is TGTGCCAGTAGTATTTCGGTCGGCTACGAGCAGTACTTC. This codes for CASSISVGYEQYF.

This clonotype showed up many times. V and J are TRBV5-1 and TRBJ1-1; no reliable D call. The CDR3 is 14 amino acids. V was pared by 5 bases and J by 0 bases, with 11 bases between. Per germline, CDR1 SGHRS and CDR2 YFSETQ. CDR3 protein: CASRRTGMNTEAFF. The CDR3 DNA is TGCGCCAGCAGGAGGACGGGGATGAACACTGAAGCTTTCTTT.

The gene calls are TRBV27 and TRBJ2-7; a weak D match, TRBD2 (6 bases). Germline V CDR1 and CDR2: MNHEY, SMNVEV (reference sequence). This CDR3 region has 13 residues. The germline V and J ends were trimmed by 6 bases and 6 bases, with 15 bases remaining between them. The CDR3 reads CASRVGGGSEQYF. Here the CDR3 DNA reads TGTGCCAGCAGAGTCGGGGGAGGAAGCGAGCAGTACTTC.

The chain is built from TRBV5-1 and TRBJ2-2; TRBD1 is a possible D gene (6 bases). CDR1 and CDR2 (germline): SGHRS, YFSETQ. The CDR3 is made up of 15 amino acids. The V gene lost 0 bases and the J gene lost 5 bases, with 11 bases spanning the gap. CDR3 loop: CASSLADRPTGELFF. As DNA, the CDR3 is TGCGCCAGCAGCTTGGCGGACAGACCTACCGGGGAGCTGTTTTTT.